Each of the 16 T cell receptor beta chains below was sequenced from the same sample in a study of cytomegalovirus exposure and HLA in healthy donors. PCR amplification relied on 60 Vbeta primers (plus 13 Jbeta primers). TCRdb keeps only in-frame clones here, not all; method: immunoSEQ multiplex PCR. The table lists 150,000 to 200,000 clones, roughly 72% of them singletons, with approximately 1% in the top ten. The material sequenced was PBMCs. The receptor source for this set is a woman between 35 and 50 years old in good health and CMV-seronegative.

The chain recombines TRBV15 with TRBJ2-1; 8 nucleotides match TRBD2. The CDR3 is 19 residues long. V lost 4 bases and J lost 0; bases outside the gene matches: 14. Germline V gene data show CDR1 as LNHNV and CDR2 as YYDKDF (reference sequence). The CDR3 here is CATSKGVKGGRISYNEQFF. CDR3 nucleotides: TGTGCCACCAGCAAGGGGGTTAAGGGCGGGAGGATCTCCTACAATGAGCAGTTCTTC.

The CDR3 region has the DNA TGTGCCAGCAGCTCCGGACAGGGGGCCGGGGAGACCCAGTACTTC. It specifies CASSSGQGAGETQYF. The chain carries TRBV7-9 and TRBJ2-5; 11 nucleotides agree with TRBD1. V was clipped by 4 bases and J by 5 bases; unmatched bases: 6. This CDR3 has 15 residues. In germline, CDR1 is SEHNR, CDR2 FQNEAQ (reference sequence).

This rearrangement joins TRBV7-2 to TRBJ2-3; D might be TRBD2 (6 bases). Germline-derived CDR1 and CDR2 are SGHTA and FQGNSA. This CDR3 region has 14 residues. The V end was cut by 5 bases, the J end by 4 bases, with 13 bases between. The CDR3 loop reads CASSPGLPADTQYF. The DNA of the CDR3 is TGTGCCAGCAGCCCTGGACTACCCGCAGATACGCAGTATTTT.

This chain joins TRBV2 and TRBJ2-1; D is unresolved. Deletions cut 3 bases from V and 1 base from J, with 10 bases between. The V gene's germline CDR1 is SNHLY and CDR2 FYNNEI. This CDR3 comprises 15 residues. In DNA form, the CDR3 reads TGTGCCAGCAGTGAGCGTCCGGGTTCCTACAATGAGCAGTTCTTC. This translates into CASSERPGSYNEQFF.

The gene calls are TRBV11-2 and TRBJ2-1; 12 positions agree with TRBD2. Germline V gives CDR1 SGHAT, CDR2 FQNNGV. The CDR3 is 16 residues long. V was clipped by 5 bases and J by 7 bases; unmatched bases: 9. The CDR3 nucleotides are TGTGCCAGCAGCACGGGACTAGCGGGTTACGGGAATGAGCAGTTCTTC. Translating it yields CASSTGLAGYGNEQFF.

This clone was seen a few times. The chain links TRBV5-6 to TRBJ2-7, with 11 bases matching TRBD1. The ends lost 1 base at V and 2 bases at J; junction bases unmatched: 11. Looked up from germline, CDR1 is SGHDT and CDR2 is YYEEEE. The CDR3 has 18 amino acids. The CDR3 DNA sequence: TGTGCCAGCAGCTTGAGTCTTTTTGGACAGGGGGCCACCTACGAGCAGTACTTC. This codes for CASSLSLFGQGATYEQYF.

The chain couples TRBV27 to TRBJ2-3, with a weak D call TRBD2 (5 bases). The CDR3 has 13 residues. The V end lost 2 bases, the J end lost 6 bases, and 9 bases lay between the germline ends. The germline V gene has CDR1 MNHEY and CDR2 SMNVEV (reference sequence). As DNA, the CDR3 is TGTGCCAGCAGTTTAAACCGCGGGGATACGCAGTATTTT. This translates into CASSLNRGDTQYF.

V is TRBV7-8 and J is TRBJ2-5; 14 bases map to TRBD2. The V gene end was trimmed by 4 bases and the J gene end by 4 bases; junction bases not matched to a gene: 11. In germline, CDR1 is SGHVS, CDR2 FQNEAQ. CDR3 length: 18 amino acids. The CDR3, as DNA: TGTGCCAGCAGCTACGGACTAGCGGGAGGAGGTCCCCGAGAGACCCAGTACTTC. It encodes CASSYGLAGGGPRETQYF.

The chain employs TRBV13 and TRBJ2-3, with 7 bases that match TRBD2. The CDR3 is 16 amino acids. CDR1 is PRHDT and CDR2 is FYEKMQ in the germline V gene (reference sequence). V was pared by 7 bases and J by 4 bases, with 14 bases of the junction left unmatched. The CDR3 DNA is TGTGCCAGCAAGCGGGACCGACGCTCAACGCCAGATACGCAGTATTTT. Translating gives CASKRDRRSTPDTQYF. The variable domain in full, completed from reference TRBV13 and TRBJ2-3, reads AAGVIQSPRHLIKEKRETATLKCYPIPRHDTVYWYQQGPGQDPQFLISFYEKMQSDKGSIPDRFSAQQFSDYHSELNMSSLELGDSALYFCASKRDRRSTPDTQYFGPGTRLTVL.

The J gene is TRBJ1-2, the V gene TRBV28, with TRBD1 as a possible D gene (5 bases). This CDR3 spans 11 amino acids. The V gene's germline CDR1 is MDHEN and CDR2 SYDVKM. With 6 bases removed from V and 6 bases from J, the gap between germline ends came to 8 bases. The CDR3 DNA reads TGTGCCAGCAGCCTAGGGGATGGCTACACCTTC. It yields the protein CASSLGDGYTF.

As for this clone: This sample includes further DNA sequences coding for the same CDR3. This chain joins TRBV5-1 and TRBJ2-1, with D perhaps matching TRBD2 (5 bases). CDR1 is SGHRS, CDR2 YFSETQ, per germline. CDR3 length equals 13 residues. V lost 0 bases, J lost 7 bases, and 8 bases lay in between. The CDR3 DNA reads TGCGCCAGCAGCTTGGGGTTAGCGAATGAGCAGTTCTTC. Translating it yields CASSLGLANEQFF.

The chain carries TRBV7-9 and TRBJ2-1; possible D gene TRBD2, 6 bases. The germline V gene encodes CDR1 SEHNR and CDR2 FQNEAQ (reference sequence). V lost 3 bases to trimming and J lost 5 bases, with 11 bases between them. This CDR3 contains 14 residues. The CDR3 nucleotides are TGTGCCAGCAGCTTTCTAGCGCAGAACAATGAGCAGTTCTTC. It encodes CASSFLAQNNEQFF.

This clone has a handful of counts. This sample also contains other DNA sequences that code for the same CDR3. The chain recombines TRBV7-9 with TRBJ2-1; D perhaps matches TRBD2 (5 bases). CDR3 length equals 13 residues. Trimming removed 4 bases at V and 4 bases at J, with 8 bases between. The V gene's germline CDR1 is SEHNR and CDR2 FQNEAQ (reference sequence). The DNA of the CDR3 is TGTGCCAGCAGCTCGGACTCGTACAATGAGCAGTTCTTC. Its protein is CASSSDSYNEQFF.

The chain combines TRBV5-4 with TRBJ2-3; 7 bases align to TRBD2. The CDR3 consists of 12 residues. The germline V gene has CDR1 SGHNT and CDR2 YYREEE (reference sequence). The V gene end was trimmed by 7 bases and the J gene end by 5 bases; junction bases not matched to a gene: 4. CDR3 coding DNA: TGTGCCAGCGGGAGGGCCTTAGATACGCAGTATTTT. Translating gives CASGRALDTQYF.

The genes are TRBV19 and TRBJ2-2; D possibly corresponds to TRBD1 (6 bases). CDR1 is LNHDA and CDR2 is SQIVND in the germline V gene (reference sequence). The V end was cut by 4 bases, the J end by 5 bases, with 20 bases between. The CDR3 contains 17 residues. The CDR3 DNA reads as TGTGCCAGTAGTACGCTTTACGGGACAAGATTAACCGGGGAGCTGTTTTTT. It translates to CASSTLYGTRLTGELFF.

This clone occurred a few times. The rearrangement joins TRBV6-1 to TRBJ1-5; the match to TRBD1 covers 9 bases. CDR1 MNHNS and CDR2 SASEGT come from the germline V gene. The CDR3 consists of 17 residues. Trimming cost V 0 bases and J 6 bases; bases outside gene matches: 9. The chain's CDR3 is CASSEAWGNRGPQPQHF. The CDR3 DNA is TGTGCCAGCAGTGAAGCCTGGGGGAACAGGGGGCCTCAGCCCCAGCATTTT.